Listed below are T cell receptor beta chains from one sample, sequenced in a study of T cell changes during pregnancy in multiple sclerosis. The table came from immunoSEQ multiplex PCR; TCRdb's copy has only in-frame clones and leaves some out. The sample lists tens of thousands of clones, 88% seen once, with roughly 1.7% in the top ten. Material: peripheral blood, obtained in the first trimester of pregnancy. These receptors came from a female donor with multiple sclerosis, enrolled in a pregnancy study. The CDR3 runs from the conserved cysteine through the conserved F or W. The order of the fields is D gene, V gene, CDR3 protein. A D gene is named only where the DNA matches it firmly.

TRBD1 TRBV5-1 CASSLGQGAIDTQYF
NA TRBV11-2 CASSLGLQGRTEAFF
NA TRBV7-9 CASSSPRTTESSYNEQFF
NA TRBV28 CASSLDQGRGATIYF
NA TRBV10-1 CASSESRTGKQFF
TRBD2 TRBV2 CASSERLAGGYEQYF
NA TRBV6-1 CASSLSGDASYEQYF
TRBD1 TRBV29-1 CSVELGDRGSRSYGYTF
NA TRBV7-5 CARRPDRGSNQPQHF
NA TRBV19 CASSIRLGSLKNQPQHF
NA TRBV4-1 CASSTTGGSNQPQHF
NA TRBV11-2 CASSFGSSYEQYF
TRBD2 TRBV6-5 CASKREGSSAGELFF
TRBD1 TRBV10-3 CAISRTGIGVDTEAFF
NA TRBV2 CASSVADYGYTF
TRBD1 TRBV2 CASSLGQGYEQYF
NA TRBV5-1 CASSLRGETQYF
TRBD2 TRBV25-1 CASSDDGRVTGELFF
NA TRBV7-6 CASSLDEAGPQYF
NA TRBV18 CASSPGGGNEQFF
TRBD2 TRBV7-6 CASSPRPAGVVTDTQYF
TRBD2 TRBV28 CASRPADGRREQFF
TRBD1 TRBV2 CASTGQGAANSPLHF
NA TRBV7-9 CASSLGSEKLFF
NA TRBV6-1 CASTYQPLEQYF
TRBD1 TRBV5-1 CASSLQPGQGYNEQFF
TRBD1 TRBV19 CASSTPGQPNYGYTF
NA TRBV5-5 CASSLAGTYEQYF
NA TRBV9 CASSVVSTGTEAFF
TRBD1 TRBV19 CASSPAGQGLEPQHF
NA TRBV11-2 CASRGGIHTGELFF
NA TRBV6-5 CASNGGTNYGYTF
TRBD2 TRBV11-2 CASSFAGVNEQFF
NA TRBV5-1 CASSGGVQETQYF
TRBD1 TRBV7-9 CASSLGTARAKNIQYF
NA TRBV30 CAWSEAALGGYTF
NA TRBV21-1 CASSKAGRTSRKNIQYF
NA TRBV9 CASSVGGVISEAFF
TRBD1 TRBV10-3 CASTDRAQQPQHF
NA TRBV5-4 CASSSRELETQYF